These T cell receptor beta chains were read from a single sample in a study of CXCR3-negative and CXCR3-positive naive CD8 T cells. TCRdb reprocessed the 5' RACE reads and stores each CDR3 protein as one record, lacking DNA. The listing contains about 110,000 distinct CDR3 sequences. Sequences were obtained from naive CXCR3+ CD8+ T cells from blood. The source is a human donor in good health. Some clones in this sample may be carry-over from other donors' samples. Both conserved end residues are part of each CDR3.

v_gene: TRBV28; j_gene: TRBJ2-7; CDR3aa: CASSLAGSAGGEQYF
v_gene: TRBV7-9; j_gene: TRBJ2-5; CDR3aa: CASSFKIPIETQYF
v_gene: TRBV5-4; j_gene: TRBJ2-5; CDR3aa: CASSLSSGGRETQYF
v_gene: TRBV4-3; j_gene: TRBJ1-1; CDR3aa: CASSQDRAGYSEAFF
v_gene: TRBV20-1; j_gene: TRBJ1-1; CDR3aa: CSARPLGTGNTEAFF
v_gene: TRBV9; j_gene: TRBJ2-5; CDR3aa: CASSIRDQETQYF
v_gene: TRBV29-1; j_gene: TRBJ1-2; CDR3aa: CSVESLLNYGYTF
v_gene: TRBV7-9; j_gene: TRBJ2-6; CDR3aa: CASSLVGLHSGANVLTF
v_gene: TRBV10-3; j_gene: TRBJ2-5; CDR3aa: CAISSLAGETGDETQYF
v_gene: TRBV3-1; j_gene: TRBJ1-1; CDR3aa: CASSQGQTTEAFF
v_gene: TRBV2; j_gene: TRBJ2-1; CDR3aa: CATLVRGSGEGEQFF
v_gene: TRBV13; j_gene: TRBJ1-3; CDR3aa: CASSLGSGTGIYSGNTIYF
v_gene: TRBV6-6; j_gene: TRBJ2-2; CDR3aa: CASSLSGGTGELFF
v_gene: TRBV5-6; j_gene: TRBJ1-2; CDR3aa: CASSADSGSPSGYTF
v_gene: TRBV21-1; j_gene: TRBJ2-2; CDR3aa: CASSNRGQNTGELFF
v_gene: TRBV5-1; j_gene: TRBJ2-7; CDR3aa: CASSETTGTDYEQYF